A single sample gave rise to the 25 T cell receptor beta chains below, sequenced in a study of metastatic and nonmetastatic thyroid tumors. All patients were treatment-naive before thyroid surgery. TCRdb reanalyzed the PCR reads with MiXCR. The repertoire holds fewer than 25,000 clones, approximately 29% seen once, with over 12% in the top ten. The specimen sequenced was blood. These TCRs come from a female donor with papillary thyroid cancer or a benign thyroid nodule (not recorded which). Some clones in this sample may be carry-over from other donors' samples.

This clone was detected ten times or more. The chain has TRBV27 and TRBJ2-1, with D tentatively TRBD1 (5 bases). The V end lost 4 bases, the J end lost 4 bases, and 8 bases lay between the germline ends. Germline lookup yields CDR1 MNHEY and CDR2 SMNVEV (reference sequence). The CDR3 sequence is 13 residues long. The chain's CDR3 is CASSSTGYNEQFF. CDR3 sequence (DNA): TGTGCCAGCAGTTCAACAGGTTACAATGAGCAGTTCTTC.

This clone was recorded at least ten times. This rearrangement joins TRBV2 to TRBJ2-2, with D possibly matching TRBD1 (5 bases). This CDR3 is built from 15 residues. Trimming took off 4 bases at V and 3 bases at J, with 12 bases between the two ends. Germline CDR1 and CDR2: SNHLY and FYNNEI. In nucleotides, the CDR3 is TGTGCCAGCAGTGGAACAGGTTCCGACACCGGGGAGCTGTTTTTT. This sequence encodes CASSGTGSDTGELFF.

The chain joins TRBV5-1 to TRBJ1-1, with 7 nucleotides matching TRBD1. The CDR3 extends over 16 amino acids. Looked up from germline, CDR1 is SGHRS and CDR2 is YFSETQ. With 0 bases clipped from V and 3 bases from J, the junction kept 8 bases outside the gene matches. The chain's CDR3 is CASSLGSTGSYTEAFF. The CDR3 DNA is TGCGCCAGCAGCTTGGGATCGACAGGGAGCTACACTGAAGCTTTCTTT.

This clone is labeled medium-sized. The CDR3 is CASSETSGSYLGTDTQYF. In DNA form, the CDR3 reads TGTGCCAGCAGTGAAACTAGCGGGAGCTATCTAGGCACAGATACGCAGTATTTT. J is TRBJ2-3 and V is TRBV6-1, with TRBD2 identical over 11 bases. Per germline, CDR1 MNHNS and CDR2 SASEGT. The V segment lost 2 bases and the J segment 1 base; nucleotides outside the gene matches: 8. The CDR3 loop spans 18 amino acids.

This clone appeared many times. This may come from a read error, since a much larger clone is one base off. The same CDR3 arises from other DNA sequences in this sample as well. J is TRBJ2-1 and V is TRBV20-1; the match to TRBD2 covers 13 bases. V shed 6 bases, J shed 8 bases, and the junction held 13 bases outside the gene matches. This CDR3 region has 16 residues. CDR1 and CDR2 (germline): DFQATT, SNEGSKA (reference sequence). CDR3 in DNA: TGCAGTGCCTACCTTTGGACTAGCGGGAGAAGAGATGAGCAGTTCTTC. Translating it yields CSAYLWTSGRRDEQFF.

This chain's CDR3 is CASRWRGSSIEQFF. The DNA of the CDR3 is TGTGCCAGCCGCTGGCGCGGGAGTTCAATAGAGCAGTTCTTC. J is TRBJ2-1 and V is TRBV5-6, with TRBD2 identical over 7 bases. The CDR3 runs to 14 residues. The germline CDR1 and CDR2 sequences are SGHDT and YYEEEE. Germline trimming cut 7 bases from V and 10 bases from J; bases unmatched to any gene: 14.

The V gene is TRBV9, the J gene TRBJ2-7; TRBD2 matches at 9 bases. Germline CDR1 reads SGDLS; CDR2 reads YYNGEE. With 0 bases clipped from V and 3 bases from J, the junction kept 4 bases outside the gene matches. CDR3 length equals 15 residues. CDR3 protein: CASSVDLAGRYEQYF. The CDR3 DNA follows: TGTGCCAGCAGCGTAGATCTAGCGGGACGCTACGAGCAGTACTTC.

By share of the sample, this clone is medium-sized. This sequence joins TRBV19 and TRBJ1-5; no firm D call. With 5 bases removed from V and 5 bases from J, the gap between germline ends came to 7 bases. The CDR3 is made up of 12 amino acids. Germline CDR1 LNHDA, CDR2 SQIVND (reference sequence). The CDR3 protein is CASSPYDQPQHF. DNA of the CDR3: TGTGCCAGTAGTCCATACGATCAGCCCCAGCATTTT. Variable domain in full (rest from reference TRBV19 and TRBJ1-5): DGGITQSPKYLFRKEGQNVTLSCEQNLNHDAMYWYRQDPGQGLRLIYYSQIVNDFQKGDIAEGYSVSREKKESFPLTVTSAQKNPTAFYLCASSPYDQPQHFGDGTRLSIL.

This clone was seen ten or more times. The V call is TRBV11-3, the J call TRBJ2-1, with D unresolved. This CDR3 has 14 residues. Germline V gene lookup returns CDR1 SGHNT and CDR2 YENEEA. With 5 bases removed from V and 9 bases from J, the gap between germline ends came to 17 bases. The CDR3 nucleotides are TGTGCCAGCAGCCCAAACATGGGGTCCGGTGAGCAGTTCTTC. It is translated as CASSPNMGSGEQFF.

This clone is deemed medium-sized. The V gene is TRBV5-1, the J gene TRBJ2-7; 10 bases agree with TRBD1. With 4 bases clipped from V and 5 bases from J, the junction kept 9 bases outside the gene matches. Germline values: CDR1 SGHRS, CDR2 YFSETQ. This CDR3 contains 15 residues. For the CDR3, the DNA is TGCGCCAGCAGCGAGGCCGGGACAGGGGTCGACGAGCAGTACTTC. Its translation: CASSEAGTGVDEQYF.

The chain combines TRBV11-2 with TRBJ2-7; 8 positions match TRBD1. Germline V gene data show CDR1 as SGHAT and CDR2 as FQNNGV. The length of the CDR3 is 17 residues. The V gene end was trimmed by 2 bases and the J gene end by 3 bases; junction bases not matched to a gene: 12. The CDR3 DNA sequence: TGTGCCAGCAGCTTAATGTCTTTAGGACAGGGTTTCTACGAGCAGTACTTC. Its protein is CASSLMSLGQGFYEQYF.

This sequence joins TRBV5-1 and TRBJ2-3, with TRBD1 as a possible D gene (5 bases). The CDR3 is 15 residues long. The ends were cut back, 0 bases at V and 0 bases at J, with 8 bases in the middle. The germline V gene encodes CDR1 SGHRS and CDR2 YFSETQ. CDR3 in DNA: TGCGCCAGCAGCTTGGACAGGTTTAGCACAGATACGCAGTATTTT. Translating gives CASSLDRFSTDTQYF.

The chain is built from TRBV11-1 and TRBJ2-1, with 7 positions matching TRBD2. This CDR3 comprises 13 residues. Looked up from germline, CDR1 is SGHAT and CDR2 is FQDESV (reference sequence). Trimming cost V 6 bases and J 13 bases; bases outside gene matches: 12. The CDR3 nucleotides are TGTGCCAGCAGTGTCGGTATTAGCGGGCACCAGTTCTTC. It translates to CASSVGISGHQFF.

J is TRBJ2-7 and V is TRBV20-1; TRBD2 is a possible D gene (6 bases). Germline V gene lookup returns CDR1 DFQATT and CDR2 SNEGSKA (reference sequence). Trimming took off 0 bases at V and 3 bases at J, with 12 bases between the two ends. The CDR3 length is 14 residues. Written as DNA, the CDR3 is TGCAGTGCTAGAGAGGCGGAGGGATTCTACGAGCAGTACTTC. Encoded protein: CSAREAEGFYEQYF.

This clone is labeled as medium-sized. CDR3 amino acids: CASSDTPRTAGNTDTQYF. For the CDR3, the DNA is TGTGCCAGCAGTGACACCCCTCGGACCGCAGGTAACACAGATACGCAGTATTTT. The chain links TRBV6-1 to TRBJ2-3; the D is unclear. Trimming stripped 3 bases from V and 2 bases from J, with 21 bases between. The length of the CDR3 is 18 residues. CDR1 is MNHNS and CDR2 is SASEGT in the germline V gene.

The V gene is TRBV4-2, the J gene TRBJ2-7, with 9 bases matching TRBD1. Germline CDR1 and CDR2: LGHNA and YNFKEQ. V lost 0 bases, J lost 4 bases, and 4 bases stayed unmatched. The CDR3 runs 15 residues. The DNA of the CDR3 is TGTGCCAGCAGCCAAGATTCCGGACAGGGGTACGAGCAGTACTTC. Translation gives CASSQDSGQGYEQYF.

This clone was detected only a few times. The chain couples TRBV28 to TRBJ1-2; weak D call: TRBD1 (6 bases). V was clipped by 5 bases and J by 1 base, with 17 bases between them. CDR1 and CDR2 (germline): MDHEN, SYDVKM. The length of the CDR3 is 16 residues. The CDR3 protein is CASSDRGRPLNYGYTF. CDR3 bases: TGTGCCAGCAGTGACCGGGGGCGCCCCCTTAACTATGGCTACACCTTC.

Many counts were recorded for this clone. V gene TRBV7-2 combines with J gene TRBJ2-5, with D perhaps matching TRBD1 (6 bases). This CDR3 is 14 amino acids long. Germline V CDR1 and CDR2: SGHTA, FQGNSA. V lost 5 bases to trimming and J lost 0 bases, with 10 bases between them. CDR3 DNA: TGTGCCAGCAGCCTCAGGGGAAACCAAGAGACCCAGTACTTC. This translates into CASSLRGNQETQYF.

Ten or more counts support this clone. The chain recombines TRBV24-1 with TRBJ2-3; 9 nucleotides line up with TRBD1. The V gene end was trimmed by 4 bases and the J gene end by 3 bases; junction bases not matched to a gene: 7. Germline lookup yields CDR1 KGHDR and CDR2 SFDVKD. The CDR3 extends over 16 amino acids. The CDR3 is CATSDPPGQGTDTQYF. DNA of the CDR3: TGTGCCACCAGTGACCCCCCGGGACAGGGAACAGATACGCAGTATTTT.

This clone was counted at least ten times. This sequence joins TRBV7-9 and TRBJ1-5; maybe TRBD1 (5 bases). Per germline, CDR1 SEHNR and CDR2 FQNEAQ (reference sequence). V lost 3 bases and J lost 3, with 9 bases in between. The CDR3 loop spans 14 amino acids. For the CDR3, the DNA is TGTGCCAGCAGCTTTGGGGGTCCCAATCAGCCCCAGCATTTT. It is translated as CASSFGGPNQPQHF.

The table lists this clone with many counts. V and J are TRBV30 and TRBJ1-4; D gene unclear. V lost 5 bases, J lost 6 bases, and 13 bases lay in between. Germline CDR1 is GTSNPN and CDR2 is SVGIG (reference sequence). The CDR3 length is 13 residues. The CDR3 DNA reads as TGTGCCTGGGCCTCGGGGTCGTATGAAAAACTGTTTTTT. Amino acid sequence: CAWASGSYEKLFF.

This clone was recorded at least ten times. The rearrangement joins TRBV7-9 to TRBJ2-1; TRBD1 matches at 7 bases. Germline CDR1 SEHNR, CDR2 FQNEAQ (reference sequence). Trimming took 0 bases from V and 9 from J; bases not matched to a gene: 5. This CDR3 contains 14 residues. CDR3 residues: CASSLAQGMGEQFF. The DNA of the CDR3 is TGTGCCAGCAGCTTAGCACAGGGGATGGGTGAGCAGTTCTTC.

This clone was detected ten times or more. The chain employs TRBV6-1 and TRBJ1-4; a possible D gene is TRBD1 (5 bases). Per germline, CDR1 MNHNS and CDR2 SASEGT. Between the trimmed V and J ends, which lost 5 bases and 0 bases, there was a span of 13 bases. This CDR3 has 16 amino acids. The chain's CDR3 is CASSPWGSATNEKLFF. The CDR3 DNA reads TGTGCCAGCAGTCCTTGGGGGAGTGCAACTAATGAAAAACTGTTTTTT.

The CDR3 sequence: CASSRLPTGGIDTQYF. CDR3 nucleotides: TGCGCCAGCAGCCGCCTCCCGACAGGGGGCATCGATACGCAGTATTTT. V and J are TRBV5-1 and TRBJ2-3; 10 bases are shared with TRBD1. This CDR3 region has 16 residues. Trimming cost V 4 bases and J 6 bases; bases outside gene matches: 11. Germline loops: CDR1 SGHRS, CDR2 YFSETQ.

This clone qualifies as medium-sized. This chain connects TRBV24-1 to TRBJ2-1, with unresolved D. The CDR3 covers 14 residues. V was cut by 2 bases and J by 5 bases, with 9 bases left in between. CDR1 is KGHDR and CDR2 is SFDVKD in the germline V gene. The CDR3 protein is CATSDSLSDNEQFF. CDR3 nucleotides: TGTGCCACCAGTGATTCCCTCTCGGACAATGAGCAGTTCTTC.